The clone carrying this TCR beta chain was seen many times. Germline CDR1 is DFQATT and CDR2 is SNEGSKA (reference sequence). The CDR3 is made up of 14 amino acids. Trimming shortened V by 5 bases and J by 0 bases, and 11 bases separated the two germline ends. This specimen comes from a study of T-cell reconstitution after alpha-beta-depleted transplantation in children. Using unique molecular identifiers, the investigators prepared the TCRbeta library. TCRdb itself ran the PCR reads through MiXCR, one entry per CDR3 protein. The sample holds approximately 210,000 distinct CDR3 sequences; about 14% are singletons and the top ten take roughly 13%.

The V call is TRBV20-1, the J call TRBJ2-4, with D possibly matching TRBD1 (6 bases). This sequence originates from a human donor who donated a stem cell graft to a child with acute lymphoblastic leukemia. The input for sequencing was PBMCs from the stem cell graft donor, taken from the stem cell graft. In nucleotides, the CDR3 is TGCAGTGCTCAGGGGCCTCTAGCCAAAAACATTCAGTACTTC. This codes for CSAQGPLAKNIQYF.